These 27 T cell receptor beta chains came from one sample sequenced in a study of T cells in Graves' hyperthyroidism and ophthalmopathy. Amplified TCR beta CDR3 regions derived from RNA transcripts. HTBI primers drove first-round RT-PCR of the TCR CDR3. TCRdb analysed the multiplex PCR reads with MiXCR anew, one entry per CDR3 protein. The table shows 660,000 or so distinct CDR3 sequences, with 45% occurring only once. The sample taken for sequencing was peripheral blood or thyroid tissue (not recorded which). The origin of the receptors is an adult man with Graves' disease, either hyperthyroidism or ophthalmopathy (not recorded which).

CDR3 nucleotides: TGTGCCAGCAGCTTGGCCGATGAGTGGCCAAATGAAAAACTGTTTTTT. Its translation is CASSLADEWPNEKLFF. The J gene is TRBJ1-4, the V gene TRBV5-5, with unresolved D. The V gene lost 0 bases and the J gene lost 5 bases, with 14 bases spanning the gap. This CDR3 is built from 16 residues. Germline V lookup: CDR1 SGHKS, CDR2 YYEKEE (reference sequence).

This clonotype was observed a few times. J is TRBJ1-2 and V is TRBV12-3 or TRBV12-4, with unresolved D. Trimming removed 4 bases at V and 0 bases at J, with 12 bases between. CDR3 length: 15 residues. CDR3 sequence reads: CASSSSWTPNYGYTF. In DNA form, the CDR3 reads TGTGCCAGCAGTTCCAGCTGGACTCCTAACTATGGCTACACCTTC.

With respect to this clonotype: At one end the junction does not follow the germline gene, possibly because of a read error. The rearrangement links TRBV10-3 to TRBJ2-7; no firm D call. In germline, CDR1 is ENHRY, CDR2 SYGVKD. CDR3 length: 14 amino acids. CDR3: CASSYSMSSYEQYF. The DNA for the CDR3 is TGTGCCAGCAGTTACTCGATGTCCTCCTACGAGCAGTACTTC.

This clonotype has only a few counts. V and J are TRBV7-8 and TRBJ2-7, with D perhaps given as TRBD1 or TRBD2 (6 bases each). The germline V and J ends were trimmed by 2 bases and 6 bases, with 11 bases remaining between them. The CDR3 runs to 13 residues. The germline V gene encodes CDR1 SGHVS and CDR2 FQNEAQ. The CDR3, as DNA: TGTGCCAGCAGCTTATTGGGGGGCGCCGAGCAGTACTTC. Translation gives CASSLLGGAEQYF.

About this clonotype: A much larger clone differs by one base, so this may be a read error. V usage is TRBV9 and J usage is TRBJ2-7; TRBD1 aligns across 8 bases. The CDR3 spans 14 residues. Germline V lookup: CDR1 SGDLS, CDR2 YYNGEE. J was trimmed by 5 bases and V by 4 bases; bases with no gene match: 8. The CDR3 reads CASSSQDRAHEQYF. The DNA of the CDR3 is TGTGCCAGCAGCTCCCAGGACAGGGCCCACGAGCAGTACTTC. The full variable domain, in which reference TRBV9 and TRBJ2-7 provide the parts outside the CDR3, is DSGVTQTPKHLITATGQRVTLRCSPRSGDLSVYWYQQSLDQGLQFLIQYYNGEERAKGNILERFSAQQFPDLHSELNLSSLELGDSALYFCASSSQDRAHEQYFGPGTRLTVT.

A few counts support this clonotype. The V gene is TRBV7-8, the J gene TRBJ2-7, with 7 positions matching TRBD2. The CDR3 has 17 residues. In germline, CDR1 is SGHVS, CDR2 FQNEAQ. V gave up 1 base and J gave up 6 bases; unmatched junction bases: 15. CDR3 in amino acids: CASSLVAGLGKSREQYF. Here the CDR3 DNA reads TGTGCCAGCAGCTTAGTAGCTGGACTAGGAAAATCTCGCGAGCAGTACTTC.

The rearrangement uses TRBV7-2 and TRBJ1-5, with D unclear. This CDR3 contains 12 residues. V lost 1 base and J 10 bases, leaving 8 bases between the germline ends. Germline CDR1 and CDR2: SGHTA and FQGNSA. CDR3 sequence: CASSLGEGPQHF. For the CDR3, the DNA is TGTGCCAGCAGCTTAGGGGAAGGCCCCCAGCATTTT.

To note about this clonotype: This sequence may be a read error, since a much larger clone differs from it by one base. In nucleotides, the CDR3 is TGTGCCATCAGGGGGCAGGACACTAAAGCTTTCTTT. This codes for CAIRGQDTKAFF. V and J are TRBV2 and TRBJ1-1; 8 bases map to TRBD1. CDR1 and CDR2 from the germline V gene are SNHLY and FYNNEI. The CDR3 runs to 12 residues.

V is TRBV6-5 and J is TRBJ1-2; no firm D call. V dropped 8 bases and J dropped 4 bases, with 20 bases sitting between them. The CDR3 has 15 residues. The germline V gene has CDR1 MNHEY and CDR2 SVGAGI. The CDR3 sequence is CASVLRSPAVYGYTF. The CDR3 region has the DNA TGTGCCAGCGTACTACGGTCGCCGGCAGTCTATGGCTACACCTTC.

The chain has TRBV25-1 and TRBJ1-1, with no clear D. Germline lookup yields CDR1 MGHDK and CDR2 SYGVNS. CDR3 length: 16 residues. V lost 6 bases and J lost 1, with 18 bases in between. The CDR3, as DNA: TGTGCCAGCAGCCAAGATAGGGTGCAGTGGAACACTGAAGCTTTCTTT. Translated: CASSQDRVQWNTEAFF.

The rearrangement uses TRBV7-9 and TRBJ1-2; D is undetermined. V lost 5 bases and J 0 bases, leaving 10 bases between the germline ends. Germline assignment: CDR1 SEHNR and CDR2 FQNEAQ (reference sequence). This CDR3 has 14 residues. This chain's CDR3 is CASSQEPANYGYTF. The CDR3 nucleotides read TGTGCCAGCAGCCAAGAACCTGCTAACTATGGCTACACCTTC. Combining the CDR3 with reference TRBV7-9 and TRBJ1-2 gives the whole variable domain DTGVSQNPRHKITKRGQNVTFRCDPISEHNRLYWYRQTLGQGPEFLTYFQNEAQLEKSRLLSDRFSAERPKGSFSTLEIQRTEQGDSAMYLCASSQEPANYGYTFGSGTRLTVV.

This chain links TRBV7-9 with TRBJ1-1; D may be TRBD1 (6 bases). V lost 8 bases to trimming and J lost 5 bases, with 27 bases between them. The CDR3 has 17 residues. Germline CDR1 reads SEHNR; CDR2 reads FQNEAQ (reference sequence). The CDR3, as DNA: TGTGCCAGCTCACCCGGACAGTCCTTTGGGCGATTAACTGAAGCTTTCTTT. It specifies CASSPGQSFGRLTEAFF.

This chain connects TRBV29-1 to TRBJ1-4; TRBD1 agrees at 7 bases. The CDR3 contains 14 residues. Per germline, CDR1 SQVTM and CDR2 ANQGSEA. After removal of 4 bases from V and 7 bases from J, the junction contained 9 bases not matched to a gene. CDR3: CSVVGTGAVEKLFF. DNA for the CDR3: TGCAGCGTTGTTGGCACAGGGGCGGTTGAAAAACTGTTTTTT.

In the case of this clonotype: This may be a read error: a much more frequent sequence differs by one nucleotide. The gene calls are TRBV20-1 and TRBJ1-1; possible D gene TRBD1, 5 bases. Per the germline V gene, CDR1 is DFQATT and CDR2 is SNEGSKA (reference sequence). Trimming removed 3 bases from V and 5 bases from J, with 16 bases in between. This CDR3 has 14 amino acids. Written as DNA, the CDR3 is TGCAGTGCTAGTAGGCAGGGCGGACCTACTGAAGCTTTCTTT. It specifies CSASRQGGPTEAFF.

This clonotype occurred many times. The rearrangement joins TRBV5-6 to TRBJ2-7; D not resolved. CDR1 and CDR2 (germline): SGHDT, YYEEEE. Trimming shortened V by 0 bases and J by 4 bases, and 8 bases separated the two germline ends. This CDR3 is 13 amino acids long. CDR3: CASSLDKRYEQYF. In nucleotides, the CDR3 is TGTGCCAGCAGCTTGGACAAACGATACGAGCAGTACTTC.

J is TRBJ1-6 and V is TRBV2, with unresolved D. This CDR3 region has 16 residues. Germline V gives CDR1 SNHLY, CDR2 FYNNEI. The V gene lost 7 bases and the J gene lost 5 bases, with 18 bases spanning the gap. The CDR3 DNA reads TGTGCCAGCACCTCAGACGTCGGGTCTCATAATTCACCCCTCCACTTT. Its translation is CASTSDVGSHNSPLHF.

This clonotype was detected only a few times. The chain joins TRBV2 to TRBJ1-6; D unresolved. The CDR3 totals 17 residues. In germline, CDR1 is SNHLY, CDR2 FYNNEI. The V gene lost 2 bases and the J gene lost 4 bases, with 15 bases spanning the gap. CDR3 nucleotides: TGTGCCAGCAGTGAATTTGTTAGCAGCCCATATAATTCACCCCTCCACTTT. Its protein product is CASSEFVSSPYNSPLHF.

The V call is TRBV12-3 or TRBV12-4, the J call TRBJ2-5, with D possibly TRBD2 on 5 matching bases. V shed 5 bases and J shed 1 base, with 8 bases lying between them. The CDR3 contains 13 residues. The CDR3: CASSAGAQETQYF. The CDR3 nucleotides read TGTGCCAGCAGTGCGGGTGCCCAAGAGACCCAGTACTTC.

The chain combines TRBV24-1 with TRBJ1-2, with a weak D call TRBD1 (5 bases). Germline values: CDR1 KGHDR, CDR2 SFDVKD. This CDR3 spans 14 amino acids. V lost 11 bases and J 4 bases, leaving 19 bases between the germline ends. In DNA, the CDR3 is TGTGCCAGCTCACCCGTAGGGGCTGGCTATGGCTACACCTTC. Amino acids: CASSPVGAGYGYTF.

The V gene is TRBV7-8, the J gene TRBJ2-7; 8 bases map to TRBD1. Germline lookup yields CDR1 SGHVS and CDR2 FQNEAQ. The CDR3 consists of 15 residues. Trimming cost V 3 bases and J 3 bases; bases outside gene matches: 7. This chain's CDR3 is CASSFNDRGNYEQYF. As DNA, the CDR3 is TGTGCCAGCAGCTTCAACGACAGGGGCAACTACGAGCAGTACTTC. The full variable domain, completed using reference TRBV7-8 and TRBJ2-7, is GAGVSQSPRYKVAKRGQDVALRCDPISGHVSLFWYQQALGQGPEFLTYFQNEAQLDKSGLPSDRFFAERPEGSVSTLKIQRTQQEDSAVYLCASSFNDRGNYEQYFGPGTRLTVT.

J is TRBJ2-5 and V is TRBV6-1; 10 positions agree with TRBD1. The CDR3 runs to 15 residues. Germline CDR1 MNHNS, CDR2 SASEGT. Trimming removed 6 bases from V and 5 bases from J; junction bases left unmatched: 9. The CDR3, as DNA: TGTGCCAGCAGAATACGGGACAGGGGCAGGGAGACCCAGTACTTC. It translates to CASRIRDRGRETQYF.

This chain uses TRBV2 with TRBJ1-5; perhaps TRBD1 as D (5 bases). The length of the CDR3 is 13 residues. The germline gives CDR1 SNHLY, CDR2 FYNNEI. Trimming took off 5 bases at V and 5 bases at J, with 10 bases between the two ends. The CDR3 coding sequence is TGTGCCAGCAGTTTATTCAGGGATCAGCCCCAGCATTTT. Translating it yields CASSLFRDQPQHF.

This clonotype came up many times. The chain links TRBV10-3 to TRBJ1-4; 11 bases fit TRBD1. Per germline, CDR1 ENHRY and CDR2 SYGVKD. This CDR3 has 14 residues. J gave up 8 bases and V 6 bases, and 5 bases lay outside the gene matches. The DNA of the CDR3 is TGTGCCATCAGCCCGGGACAGGGGGACGAAAAACTGTTTTTT. Amino acid sequence: CAISPGQGDEKLFF.

This clonotype was seen only once. The chain employs TRBV10-3 and TRBJ1-1; D not certain. In germline, CDR1 is ENHRY, CDR2 SYGVKD. V lost 2 bases and J 4 bases, leaving 14 bases between the germline ends. This CDR3 has 15 residues. The CDR3 region is CAISENWQWGTEAFF. CDR3 nucleotides: TGTGCCATCAGTGAGAATTGGCAATGGGGCACTGAAGCTTTCTTT.

This chain joins TRBV7-9 and TRBJ1-2; D not resolved. Germline V gene data show CDR1 as SEHNR and CDR2 as FQNEAQ (reference sequence). V was shortened by 5 bases and J by 4 bases, with 20 bases between the two germline ends. The CDR3 runs to 16 residues. CDR3 nucleotides: TGTGCCAGCAGCCGAGGGAGCGTCTCGGTGCTCTATGGCTACACCTTC. Residues: CASSRGSVSVLYGYTF.

The sample holds many counts of this clonotype. The chain carries TRBV7-2 and TRBJ2-7; 11 positions match TRBD1. CDR3 size: 16 residues. Germline lookup yields CDR1 SGHTA and CDR2 FQGNSA. The ends lost 5 bases at V and 3 bases at J; junction bases unmatched: 9. The CDR3 region is CASSRRQGQGDYEQYF. DNA for the CDR3: TGTGCCAGCAGCCGGAGACAGGGACAGGGGGACTACGAGCAGTACTTC.

This clonotype was observed a single time. V usage is TRBV29-1 and J usage is TRBJ1-3; 7 bases map to TRBD1. The V segment lost 6 bases and the J segment 7 bases; nucleotides outside the gene matches: 6. The CDR3 totals 12 residues. The germline gives CDR1 SQVTM, CDR2 ANQGSEA. CDR3 DNA sequence: TGCAGCGTAACAGGGGCCAGGAACACCATATATTTT. Translating it yields CSVTGARNTIYF. The variable domain in full, with the rest retrieved from reference TRBV29-1 and TRBJ1-3, is SAVISQKPSRDICQRGTSLTIQCQVDSQVTMMFWYRQQPGQSLTLIATANQGSEATYESGFVIDKFPISRPNLTFSTLTVSNMSPEDSSIYLCSVTGARNTIYFGEGSWLTVV.